This T cell receptor beta chain was identified in a study of blood T cell repertoires in COVID-19 (dated by TCRdb to between 2020 and 2021). Context from the whole study: Samples from collaborators originated in the United States, Italy and Spain and spanned both the acute and convalescent phases of COVID-19. The prospective study material was composed of cDNA or gDNA derived from T cells, B-cell-depleted T cells, or PBMCs. Subjects who had been exposed to COVID-19, were actively infected with it, or had recovered from it provided the deeply sampled blood TCRbeta repertoires that made up the dataset. The repertoires were made available in a free public database intended to serve as a resource for research on the immune response to SARS-CoV-2. The samples were drawn from the first 160 participants of the ongoing ImmuneRACE study and from 1,254 subjects provided by 6 global collaborators. Nearly every sample came with metadata listing a de-identified subject ID, COVID-19 status, age in years and sex. Where HLA class I and class II types were available, the types were taken from metadata supplied by the sample provider, not from assay-based typing.

Broad study findings and their caveats: The amount of clinical and demographic metadata varied by source and participant and was provided uncurated.

From the germline V gene (reference sequence), CDR1 is MNHNY and CDR2 is SVGAGI. The CDR3 contains 15 residues, cysteine and phenylalanine counted. Only the CDR3 DNA stays, 45 bases, in frame from base 1. The trim is 2 bases for V and 5 bases for J, with a gap of 12 bases between the germline ends. Concerning this clone: The specificity of this receptor is unknown. Base-call qualities are not available, and no considerably larger clone is one nucleotide away.

The immunoSEQ Assay, a bias-controlled multiplex PCR, was used to amplify TCRbeta CDR3 regions from genomic DNA. In the authors' own workflow: Within the assay, amplification of reference gene primers was used to estimate how many nucleated cells each sample contained. To quantify the absolute abundance of each unique TCRbeta CDR3 rearrangement, sequence reads were collapsed and filtered. Productive Simpson clonality was computed per sample as the square root of Simpson's diversity index over productive rearrangements. As stored in TCRdb, this immuneACCESS dataset retains in-frame rearrangements with V and J assigned. A fraction of the clones does not appear; measured against another copy, unresolved V genes explain less than half of the discrepancy, and the remainder lacks a known reason. V, J and clone size were drawn from that table, and D and trimming were deduced from the DNA. The sample includes about 120,000 clones, with around 74% observed a single time. Around 5.5% of the sample rests with the top ten.

Whole blood was collected in K2EDTA tubes by collaborating institutions according to the institutions' own protocols. For TCRbeta analysis, collaborators shipped samples in one of three forms: frozen whole blood, isolated PBMCs, or DNA extracted from either of those sample types. The sequencing sample was made of peripheral blood. This clonotype originated in a man in his 60s with acute or convalescent COVID-19. The chain couples TRBV6-6 to TRBJ1-4, with a tentative D gene TRBD1 over 5 matching bases. The sequenced DNA is TGTGCCAGCAGTTACATTGGAGGGGAAAATGAAAAACTGTTTTTT. Its translation reads: CASSYIGGENEKLFF.